This T cell receptor (beta chain) was captured by sequencing in a study of cytomegalovirus exposure and HLA in healthy donors. It was with 60 Vbeta and 13 Jbeta primers that the PCR ran. The table came from immunoSEQ multiplex PCR; TCRdb's copy has only in-frame clones and leaves some out. The sample consists of approximately 190,000 clones, around 75% of them appearing once. Points from the study as a whole: Presence/absence analyses treated sequencing depth as roughly uniform across donors. HLA alleles showed associations with some 17,000 TCR beta sequences in a later analysis, at a 0.05 false discovery rate.

This clone was recorded a few times. What it recognizes is unknown. Germline CDR1 is SGHNT and CDR2 is YYREEE (reference sequence). The CDR3 extends over 14 amino acids. With 3 bases removed from V and 6 bases from J, the gap between germline ends came to 16 bases. The sequenced sample was PBMCs. The V and J genes are TRBV5-4 and TRBJ2-7, with a weak D call TRBD1 (5 bases). The TCR was taken from a man between 35 and 55 years old in good health and CMV-seropositive. Written as DNA, the CDR3 is TGTGCCAGCAGCTCCCAAGGGGTCCTCCGCGAGCAGTACTTC. Translated, it gives CASSSQGVLREQYF.